The text below deals with one T cell receptor (beta chain). This sample is part of a study of blood T cell repertoires in COVID-19. Overall study context: Some COVID-19 samples were acute and others convalescent; all came from the United States, Italy and Spain.

The germline V gene encodes CDR1 LGHDT and CDR2 YNNKEL (reference sequence). This CDR3 comprises 13 residues. The V gene lost 5 bases and the J gene lost 4 bases, with 8 bases spanning the gap. Clones were read by immunoSEQ multiplex PCR, and TCRdb kept only the in-frame ones, dropping some. The sample lists approximately 100,000 clones, about 85% occurring once. This chain uses TRBV3-1 (or the pseudogene TRBV3-2) with TRBJ2-2; D might be TRBD2 (7 bases). The sample taken for sequencing was peripheral blood. The TCR comes from a man older than 75 with acute or convalescent COVID-19. CDR3 DNA: TGTGCCAGCAGCAGGGGGGGCACCGGGGAGCTGTTTTTT. Translation gives CASSRGGTGELFF.